This entry describes one T cell receptor beta chain. The method was immunoSEQ multiplex PCR; TCRdb's version includes in-frame clones alone and lacks a portion of them. The sample includes around 61,000 clones, roughly 89% of them seen just once. The sample is drawn from a study of T cell changes during pregnancy in multiple sclerosis. CDR1 is KGHSH and CDR2 is LQKENI in the germline V gene. This CDR3 has 15 amino acids. The V and J ends lost 4 bases and 2 bases respectively, with 12 bases between them. The clonotype was recovered from a human donor whose cells served as feeder cells for cultures in a pregnancy study. The sample consisted of peripheral blood from another person, used as feeder cells. The chain has TRBV18 and TRBJ2-1, with D hard to call. The DNA for the CDR3 is TGTGCCAGCTCACAGGGCACCTTAGCCTACAATGAGCAGTTCTTC. Translation: CASSQGTLAYNEQFF. The variable domain in full, completed from reference TRBV18 and TRBJ2-1, reads NAGVMQNPRHLVRRRGQEARLRCSPMKGHSHVYWYRQLPEEGLKFMVYLQKENIIDESGMPKERFSAEFPKEGPSILRIQQVVRGDSAAYFCASSQGTLAYNEQFFGPGTRLTVL.